This is a list of T cell receptor beta chains from one sample in a study of T-cell reconstitution after alpha-beta-depleted transplantation in children. MiXCR, run by TCRdb on the PCR reads, gives a single entry per CDR3 protein. This table holds 400,000 to 500,000 distinct CDR3 sequences, roughly a tenth found once. Material: PBMCs from the stem cell graft donor, obtained from the stem cell graft. These TCRs come from a human donor who donated a stem cell graft to a child with acute myeloid leukemia. CDR3s include the opening cysteine and the closing phenylalanine or tryptophan. The D gene is left open where the match is weak. Clone size is stated in some rows and not others, as once, few, many or a class when expanded.

>TRBV2|NA|TRBJ2-7|NA
TGTGCCAGCAGCCGTACTCGGGCCTCGGGGTACGAGCAGTACTTC
CASSRTRASGYEQYF
>TRBV29-1|NA|TRBJ2-5|NA
TGCAGCGTTGGACGGGACCCAGAGACCCAGTACTTC
CSVGRDPETQYF
>TRBV20-1|TRBD2|TRBJ2-3|few
TGCAGTGCTAGGGCTTCCGGGACTAGCGGATCCACAGATACGCAGTATTTT
CSARASGTSGSTDTQYF
>TRBV12-3/TRBV12-4|TRBD2|TRBJ2-1|NA
TGTGCCAGCAGGGTAGCGGGATCGGTCAATGAGCAGTTCTTC
CASRVAGSVNEQFF
>TRBV25-1|NA|TRBJ1-1|many
TGTGCCAGCAGGGGGAAGACTGAAGCTTTCTTT
CASRGKTEAFF
>TRBV20-1|TRBD2|TRBJ2-1|many
TGCAGTGCGTCATCGAGGGCGGGAGGCTCCTACAATGAGCAGTTCTTC
CSASSRAGGSYNEQFF
>TRBV13|TRBD2|TRBJ2-3|few
TGTGCCAGCAGCTTAGATGCGGGGGGCGTGAGGACAGATACGCAGTATTTT
CASSLDAGGVRTDTQYF
>TRBV20-1|TRBD2|TRBJ2-1|many
TGCAGTGCTAGTATGCGGGAGAGTGAGCAGTTCTTC
CSASMRESEQFF
>TRBV5-1|TRBD2|TRBJ2-3|NA
TGCGCCAGCAGCCTCTCGTGGACTAGCGGGGCCCCCGATACGCAGTATTTT
CASSLSWTSGAPDTQYF
>TRBV7-6|NA|TRBJ2-1|NA
TGTGCCAGCAGCCCGACCCAGACAGCCTATTACAATGAGCAGTTCTTC
CASSPTQTAYYNEQFF
>TRBV12-3/TRBV12-4|NA|TRBJ2-2|NA
TGTACCAGCAGTTTCTCCCCCACGGGGGGCACGAACACCGGGGAGCTGTTTTTT
CTSSFSPTGGTNTGELFF
>TRBV13|NA|TRBJ1-6|NA
TGTGCCAGCAGCTTAGACAGGGAGGCAAGATCACCCCTCCACTTT
CASSLDREARSPLHF
>TRBV20-1|NA|TRBJ1-4|once
TGCGGTGCTACCCAGGGTAATCTTGAAAAACTGTTTTTT
CGATQGNLEKLFF
>TRBV12-3/TRBV12-4|TRBD1|TRBJ2-1|few
TGTGCCAGCAGGCTAGTTCGGACAGGGGAGCAGTTCTTC
CASRLVRTGEQFF
>TRBV28|NA|TRBJ1-5|few
TGTGCCAGCAGTCCAATTCGAAATCAGCCCCAGCATTTT
CASSPIRNQPQHF
>TRBV7-3|NA|TRBJ2-3|few
TGTGCCAGCAGCTTACTGTCGGGCACAGATACGCAGTATTTT
CASSLLSGTDTQYF
>TRBV5-1|NA|TRBJ2-1|many
TGCGCCAGCAGCTTCGGGACCCTCAATGAGCAGTTCTTC
CASSFGTLNEQFF
>TRBV7-9|NA|TRBJ1-4|many
TGTGCCAGCAGCTTGGGCCAGGGGAATGAAAAACTGTTTTTT
CASSLGQGNEKLFF
>TRBV5-1|NA|TRBJ1-1|few
TGCGCCAGCAGCAACGGCGGGCGCACTGAAGCTTTCTTT
CASSNGGRTEAFF
>TRBV5-6|TRBD1|TRBJ1-1|NA
TGTGCCAGCAGCATTGGACAGGGGGTTCCGAACACTGAAGCTTTCTTT
CASSIGQGVPNTEAFF
>TRBV6-2/TRBV6-3|NA|TRBJ2-3|NA
TGTGCCAGCAGTGGGCTTGTTCCTCCGAGGGATACGCAGTATTTT
CASSGLVPPRDTQYF
>TRBV7-7|TRBD2|TRBJ2-5|NA
TGTGCTAGCAGCTTAAGGGAACCGGGACTAGCGCTCTGGTACCAAGAGACCCAGTACTTC
CASSLREPGLALWYQETQYF
>TRBV12-3/TRBV12-4|NA|TRBJ1-4|NA
TGTGCCAGCAGTTTAGTACCGGGTAATGAAAAACTGTTTTTT
CASSLVPGNEKLFF
>TRBV6-5|NA|TRBJ2-1|few
TGTGCCAGCAGTTACAACGCGGCTGGCAGTAGCTCCTACAATGAGCAGTTCTTC
CASSYNAAGSSSYNEQFF
>TRBV5-1|TRBD2|TRBJ2-3|few
TGCGCCAGCAGCTTGGAGGGGATAGCGGGGGGCACAGATACGCAGTATTTT
CASSLEGIAGGTDTQYF
>TRBV11-2|NA|TRBJ2-5|NA
TGTGCCAGCAGTCGAAGAGGGGACAAACCATGGCGGGAGACCCAGTACTTC
CASSRRGDKPWRETQYF
>TRBV7-2|NA|TRBJ2-2|NA
TGTGCCAGCAGCTTGATGCGGAACACCGGGGAGCTGTTTTTT
CASSLMRNTGELFF
>TRBV2|NA|TRBJ1-6|NA
TGTGCCAGCAGTGAAGACGGACGCTCCTATAATTCACCCCTCCACTTT
CASSEDGRSYNSPLHF
>TRBV7-6|NA|TRBJ2-7|few
TGTGCCAGCAGCTTAGTGGAGGGGCTCGAATACGAGCAGTACTTC
CASSLVEGLEYEQYF
>TRBV7-2|NA|TRBJ2-1|many
TGTGCCAGCAGCTTAGATTTAAGGGAGGACAATGAGCAGTTCTTC
CASSLDLREDNEQFF
>TRBV12-3/TRBV12-4|NA|TRBJ2-1|NA
TGTGCCAGCAGCGATCCCGGGACATCCGGGGTGGGTGAGCAGTTCTTC
CASSDPGTSGVGEQFF